This T cell receptor (beta chain) emerged from a study of cytomegalovirus exposure and HLA in healthy donors. Researchers ran the PCR with 60 Vbeta and 13 Jbeta primers. The repertoire was sequenced with immunoSEQ multiplex PCR; TCRdb's copy has only in-frame clones and lacks some. The table shows approximately 210,000 clones, with 70% to 80% occurring only once. This clone was recorded only once. V lost 7 bases, J lost 8 bases, and 18 bases lay in between. Germline CDR1 SNHLY, CDR2 FYNNEI. This CDR3 is 13 amino acids long. The V call is TRBV2, the J call TRBJ2-7, with a tentative D call TRBD1 (6 bases). This clonotype was obtained from a woman in her forties or fifties in good health and CMV-seronegative. The sequenced material came from PBMCs. The CDR3 DNA follows: TGTGCCAGCACCACAGGGTGGGGTTTACAGCAGTACTTC. Translation: CASTTGWGLQQYF.